This T cell receptor beta chain was identified in a study of OX40 agonist ivuxolimab in advanced cancers. The CDR3 has 12 residues. Trimming stripped 3 bases from V and 7 bases from J, with 9 bases between. Germline V gives CDR1 WNHNN, CDR2 SYGVQD (reference sequence). Generated by immunoSEQ multiplex PCR, the TCRdb table keeps only in-frame clones and is missing some. The sample holds 90,000 to 100,000 clones; over 75% are singletons and the top ten take roughly 3.8%. The sequenced sample was CD4+ or CD8+ T cells sorted from blood, obtained in a trial of the OX40 agonist ivuxolimab. The sequence was collected from an adult with an advanced solid tumor such as melanoma, head and neck, liver or kidney cancer. This chain connects TRBV10-1 to TRBJ1-1, with D possibly matching TRBD1 (6 bases). This CDR3 is CASSDIQGEAFF. The CDR3 DNA sequence: TGCGCCAGCAGTGACATACAGGGTGAAGCTTTCTTT.